These 28 T cell receptor beta chains share one sample of origin, sequenced in a study of identical twins. TCRdb re-derived calls from the 5' RACE reads in MiXCR, one entry per CDR3 protein. The sample holds under 250,000 distinct CDR3 sequences, roughly a tenth seen once. The sequenced material came from memory (CD45RO+) T cells sorted from blood. These receptors came from a woman aged 18-35 years in good health.

This clonotype showed up many times. This chain uses TRBV9 with TRBJ2-3; D not certain. Deletions cut 4 bases from V and 6 bases from J, with 12 bases between. Germline CDR1 SGDLS, CDR2 YYNGEE. This CDR3 is 13 amino acids long. This CDR3 is CASSPARRDTQYF. The CDR3 bases are TGTGCCAGCAGCCCGGCTCGTAGGGATACGCAGTATTTT.

The table lists this clonotype with a few counts. The chain combines TRBV18 with TRBJ2-7; 8 bases are a match to TRBD2. V trimming: 2 bases; J trimming: 6 bases; junction bases outside the gene matches: 6. The CDR3 extends over 14 amino acids. Germline CDR1 KGHSH, CDR2 LQKENI. The CDR3 reads CASSPKTSGGEQYF. In DNA form, the CDR3 reads TGTGCCAGCTCACCAAAGACGAGCGGGGGCGAGCAGTACTTC.

This clonotype has ten or more counts. The V gene is TRBV11-3, the J gene TRBJ2-2; D is unresolved. The V end lost 6 bases, the J end lost 8 bases, and 10 bases lay between the germline ends. Germline CDR1 SGHNT, CDR2 YENEEA. The CDR3 contains 12 residues. This chain's CDR3 is CASSLTQGELFF. CDR3 bases: TGTGCCAGCAGTCTGACTCAGGGGGAGCTGTTTTTT.

As DNA, the CDR3 is TGTGCCAGCAGCAGGGGGACTTCTAACACCGGGGAGCTGTTTTTT. This sequence encodes CASSRGTSNTGELFF. The chain combines TRBV21-1 with TRBJ2-2; TRBD2 reflects the table's D call only, with no check against the DNA. TRBV21-1 is a known pseudogene. The CDR3 runs 15 residues.

This clonotype was detected many times. CDR3 in amino acids: CASSQGQGSYNEQFF. DNA for the CDR3: TGTGCCAGCAGCCAAGGACAGGGGTCCTACAATGAGCAGTTCTTC. V usage is TRBV3-1 and J usage is TRBJ2-1; the match to TRBD1 covers 8 bases. CDR1 and CDR2 (germline): LGHDT, YNNKEL (reference sequence). Unmatched junction bases numbered 0, after V lost 1 base and J lost 1 base. The CDR3 has 15 amino acids.

The V and J genes are TRBV4-1 and TRBJ2-7; D is possibly TRBD1 (6 bases). Germline V gene lookup returns CDR1 MGHRA and CDR2 YSYEKL. V lost 4 bases to trimming and J lost 3 bases, with 10 bases between them. The CDR3 covers 13 residues. The CDR3 region is CASSRTENYEQYF. The CDR3 nucleotides are TGCGCCAGCAGCCGGACAGAAAACTACGAGCAGTACTTC.

J is TRBJ2-7 and V is TRBV5-1, with 7 bases identical to TRBD1. V was pared by 7 bases and J by 6 bases, with 13 bases of the junction left unmatched. The length of the CDR3 is 14 residues. Germline-derived CDR1 and CDR2 are SGHRS and YFSETQ. The chain's CDR3 is CASDETGSGGEQYF. The CDR3 nucleotides read TGCGCCAGCGATGAGACAGGGAGTGGTGGCGAGCAGTACTTC.

This clonotype was observed a few times. The rearrangement joins TRBV7-9 to TRBJ1-2, with a tentative D call TRBD1 (5 bases). Germline lookup yields CDR1 SEHNR and CDR2 FQNEAQ (reference sequence). This CDR3 has 12 amino acids. V lost 5 bases, J lost 7 bases, and 11 bases lay in between. CDR3 amino acids: CASSVGTLGYTF. The CDR3 DNA reads as TGTGCCAGCAGCGTTGGGACTCTTGGCTACACCTTC.

A few counts support this clonotype. This sequence joins TRBV20-1 and TRBJ2-1; D gene unclear. Germline-derived CDR1 and CDR2 are DFQATT and SNEGSKA (reference sequence). The CDR3 consists of 13 residues. Trimming left V 2 bases short and J 5 bases short, with 10 bases between. The CDR3 loop is CSARPPLDNEQFF. The CDR3 DNA reads TGCAGTGCTAGACCCCCTCTAGACAATGAGCAGTTCTTC.

This clonotype has ten or more counts. J is TRBJ1-2 and V is TRBV20-1, with a weak D call TRBD1 (6 bases). The V and J ends lost 6 bases and 4 bases respectively, with 18 bases between them. Germline V lookup: CDR1 DFQATT, CDR2 SNEGSKA (reference sequence). CDR3 length equals 14 residues. The chain's CDR3 is CSATQGYNSYGYTF. CDR3 bases: TGCAGTGCCACACAGGGATACAATAGCTATGGCTACACCTTC.

This clonotype was found a few times. This chain connects TRBV6-1 to TRBJ2-7, with TRBD1 as a possible D gene (6 bases). V was pared by 9 bases and J by 3 bases, with 15 bases between. Looked up from germline, CDR1 is MNHNS and CDR2 is SASEGT. The CDR3 consists of 13 residues. The CDR3 sequence: CASNRDPNYEQYF. Here the CDR3 DNA reads TGTGCCAGTAACAGGGACCCGAACTACGAGCAGTACTTC.

In its sample, this clonotype was seen a few times. The CDR3 region is CASRPRSGGSYEQYF. DNA of the CDR3: TGTGCCAGCAGACCAAGGTCAGGGGGGTCCTACGAGCAGTACTTC. The chain links TRBV7-2 to TRBJ2-7; D might be TRBD1 (7 bases). V gave up 6 bases and J gave up 1 base, with 16 bases separating them. The CDR3 totals 15 residues. Germline CDR1 reads SGHTA; CDR2 reads FQGNSA.

This clonotype turned up a few times. The chain employs TRBV20-1 and TRBJ2-7; unclear D gene. The CDR3 totals 11 residues. The germline V and J ends were trimmed by 2 bases and 3 bases, with 5 bases remaining between them. The germline V gene has CDR1 DFQATT and CDR2 SNEGSKA (reference sequence). The CDR3 sequence: CSARPLYEQYF. CDR3 in DNA: TGCAGTGCTAGACCCCTCTACGAGCAGTACTTC.

This clonotype turned up a few times. The chain couples TRBV4-2 to TRBJ1-1; weak D call: TRBD1 (6 bases). Germline assignment: CDR1 LGHNA and CDR2 YNFKEQ. Trimming cost V 1 base and J 5 bases, with 11 bases left between them. The CDR3 covers 14 residues. The DNA of the CDR3 is TGTGCCAGCAGCCAAGCCGGGGGGCTAACTGAAGCTTTCTTT. It codes for CASSQAGGLTEAFF.

The chain recombines TRBV12-3 or TRBV12-4 with TRBJ2-3, with 9 bases matching TRBD2. The CDR3 extends over 16 amino acids. The J segment lost 2 bases and the V segment lost 6 bases, leaving 9 bases of the junction unmatched. CDR3 coding DNA: TGTGCCAGCAGCCAAGGATCTAGCGGGGACACAGATACGCAGTATTTT. It is translated as CASSQGSSGDTDTQYF.

This clonotype came up many times. V usage is TRBV4-3 and J usage is TRBJ2-7; TRBD2 is a possible D gene (5 bases). The germline V gene has CDR1 LGHNA and CDR2 YSLEER. V was shortened by 0 bases and J by 5 bases, with 14 bases between the two germline ends. The CDR3 extends over 15 amino acids. The CDR3 sequence: CASSQDRTGRDEQYF. The CDR3, as DNA: TGCGCCAGCAGCCAAGATCGGACTGGGCGGGACGAGCAGTACTTC.

The V and J genes are TRBV12-3 or TRBV12-4 and TRBJ2-3, with no clear D. Trimming left V 1 base short and J 0 bases short, with 11 bases between. The length of the CDR3 is 16 residues. Here the CDR3 reads CASSLVGFSSTDTQYF. The CDR3 DNA reads TGTGCCAGCAGTTTAGTGGGCTTCTCTAGCACAGATACGCAGTATTTT.

This clonotype was seen at least ten times. The V and J genes are TRBV20-1 and TRBJ2-2, with 7 bases aligning to TRBD1. The CDR3 has 14 amino acids. The junction had 10 bases not matched to a gene; V was cut back by 7 bases and J by 5 bases. Per germline, CDR1 DFQATT and CDR2 SNEGSKA (reference sequence). The CDR3 coding sequence is TGCAGTGTCCGGAGGCAGGGGGATACCGGGGAGCTGTTTTTT. It codes for CSVRRQGDTGELFF.

The chain is built from TRBV15 and TRBJ2-2; TRBD1 might be the D (5 bases). Germline CDR1 reads LNHNV; CDR2 reads YYDKDF (reference sequence). V lost 4 bases, J lost 1 base, and 13 bases lay in between. The CDR3 loop spans 16 amino acids. In nucleotides, the CDR3 is TGTGCCACCAGCACGTACACGCAGGGGAACACCGGGGAGCTGTTTTTT. Amino acids: CATSTYTQGNTGELFF.

The table lists this clonotype with a few counts. The rearrangement links TRBV3-1 to TRBJ1-4, with no clear D. This CDR3 contains 16 residues. Per the germline V gene, CDR1 is LGHDT and CDR2 is YNNKEL (reference sequence). Trimming stripped 0 bases from V and 8 bases from J, with 16 bases between. The CDR3 protein is CASSQDRSPTREKLFF. CDR3 coding DNA: TGTGCCAGCAGCCAAGACCGGTCCCCTACGAGGGAAAAACTGTTTTTT. Looking up the rest from reference TRBV3-1 and TRBJ1-4 gives the full variable domain: DTAVSQTPKYLVTQMGNDKSIKCEQNLGHDTMYWYKQDSKKFLKIMFSYNNKELIINETVPNRFSPKSPDKAHLNLHINSLELGDSAVYFCASSQDRSPTREKLFFGSGTQLSVL.

This clonotype was observed many times. The chain combines TRBV7-9 with TRBJ1-2; 8 nucleotides line up with TRBD1. Germline loops: CDR1 SEHNR, CDR2 FQNEAQ (reference sequence). V shed 1 base and J 8 bases; nucleotides not matched to a gene: 6. The CDR3 totals 14 residues. DNA of the CDR3: TGTGCCAGCAGCTTAGATTCAGGGGGCGGCGGCTACACCTTC. This codes for CASSLDSGGGGYTF.

This clonotype was detected many times. The J gene is TRBJ1-1, the V gene TRBV6-2 or TRBV6-3, with D perhaps matching TRBD1 (5 bases). Germline lookup yields CDR1 MNHEY and CDR2 SVGEGT. The CDR3 runs 13 residues. Trimming removed 5 bases at V and 8 bases at J, with 15 bases between. The CDR3 spells CASSRGAQREAFF. As DNA, the CDR3 is TGTGCCAGCAGTCGGGGCGCTCAACGCGAAGCTTTCTTT.

This clonotype was counted only a few times. In DNA form, the CDR3 reads TGCAGCGCTTCCGGGACAAGGAACTATGGCTACACCTTC. Translation gives CSASGTRNYGYTF. V usage is TRBV29-1 and J usage is TRBJ1-2; tentatively, D is TRBD1 (6 bases). Trimming left V 7 bases short and J 2 bases short, with 14 bases between. Germline values: CDR1 SQVTM, CDR2 ANQGSEA. This CDR3 comprises 13 residues.

This clonotype was seen many times. The chain carries TRBV12-3 or TRBV12-4 and TRBJ2-7; TRBD1 matches 11 bases. The CDR3 spans 16 residues. With 2 bases clipped from V and 3 bases from J, the junction kept 6 bases outside the gene matches. The DNA of the CDR3 is TGTGCCAGCAGTTTATCAGGGACAGGGGGTTTCTACGAGCAGTACTTC. Its protein is CASSLSGTGGFYEQYF.

On this clonotype: One end of the junction does not line up with germline, which may come from a read error. This chain connects TRBV4-3 to TRBJ2-1, with 14 bases matching TRBD2. This CDR3 region has 16 residues. Germline CDR1 is LGHNA and CDR2 is YSLEER. The CDR3 DNA sequence: TGCGCCAGCAGCCGACTAGCGGGAGGGGTCAACAATGAGCAGTTCTTT. Its translation: CASSRLAGGVNNEQFF.

Ten or more counts support this clonotype. This chain connects TRBV12-3 or TRBV12-4 to TRBJ2-1; a possible D gene is TRBD2 (6 bases). The V end was cut by 7 bases, the J end by 4 bases, with 11 bases between. The CDR3 is 13 amino acids. The CDR3 bases are TGTGCCAGCACTACGGGACTGTACAATGAGCAGTTCTTC. It encodes CASTTGLYNEQFF.

The chain has TRBV5-1 and TRBJ1-2; D possibly corresponds to TRBD1 (5 bases). V dropped 3 bases and J dropped 6 bases, with 18 bases sitting between them. Looked up from germline, CDR1 is SGHRS and CDR2 is YFSETQ. The CDR3 extends over 15 amino acids. The CDR3 sequence: CASSSGDFAWNGYTF. The CDR3 DNA sequence: TGCGCCAGCAGCTCGGGGGACTTTGCGTGGAATGGCTACACCTTC.

The chain uses TRBV2 and TRBJ2-1; 11 bases are shared with TRBD1. V was pared by 6 bases and J by 8 bases, with 9 bases of the junction left unmatched. Germline CDR1 and CDR2: SNHLY and FYNNEI. This CDR3 has 15 residues. CDR3 nucleotides: TGTGCCAGCAGCAAGGACAGGGGGCGCTTGGATGAGCAGTTCTTC. It specifies CASSKDRGRLDEQFF.